Below, one TCR beta chain is given with its context. Its antigen is not known. The record originates from a study of T cells after posttransplantation cyclophosphamide. Study-level results: Tissue-infiltrating T cells from skin or gut overlapped little with blood T cells. Donor-recipient repertoire similarity was low at 1-2 months, rising over year one. After PTCy, TRB diversity resembled that of CNI/methotrexate controls.

Controls had myeloablative marrow grafts with methotrexate and calcineurin inhibitor, sampled at 1 year. The CDR3 length is 15 residues. Trimming shortened V by 4 bases and J by 2 bases, and 15 bases separated the two germline ends. In germline, CDR1 is SGHRS, CDR2 YFSETQ. Profiled with immunoSEQ multiplex PCR; TCRdb holds only in-frame clones, not every one. The top ten hold 2.5% to 3% of the sample, which has about 16,000 clones, roughly 80% seen once. This receptor was identified in a male patient in his thirties who received an allogeneic stem cell transplant from an unrelated donor, was CMV-positive, and had acute and chronic GVHD. The graft donor may have given rise to some T cells. Sequencing was performed on PBMCs, taken around 64 weeks after allogeneic stem cell transplant with calcineurin inhibitor and methotrexate. This chain joins TRBV5-1 and TRBJ1-2; D is possibly TRBD1 (6 bases). The CDR3 DNA reads TGCGCCAGCAGCACGGGACAACGGGAAAACTATGGCTACACCTTC. Protein product: CASSTGQRENYGYTF.